Given below is one T cell receptor beta chain in context. What this receptor recognizes is not known. A much larger clone differs by one base, so this may be a read error. This sample is part of a study of identical twins (dated by TCRdb to the mid-2010s). Describing the broader study: TCR alpha and beta repertoires from monozygotic twins, unrelated adults of various ages and cord blood were deep-sequenced to test whether fetal clonotypes persist. Replicate twin experiments were performed at different times using different library preparation protocols to rule out contamination.

All donors were healthy Caucasians. The investigation overall reported the following: The excess sharing between twins in beta out-of-frame sequences was weaker because fewer shared sequences reduced the signal-to-noise ratio. In monozygotic twins, recombination models systematically underestimated out-of-frame TCR alpha sharing, but the models matched the sharing seen between unrelated individuals. Invariant T cells such as MAIT and iNKT could partly confound zero-insertion analyses, although diverse VJ usage argued against such confounding for most clonotypes. Compared with coincidental sharing between unrelated individuals, out-of-frame TCR alpha sequences shared between twins showed an excess of sequences with low generation probability. Because the same donors could not be followed over many years, the conclusions relied on cross-sectional statistical analysis. Abundant cord blood beta clonotypes carried fewer insertions; young adult naive repertoires showed a weaker similar trend, while memory repertoires showed none.

Preparation of the library involved 5' RACE. Reads for this sample came from an Illumina HiSeq 2000. A universal primer binding site was introduced by template switching, and a unique molecular identifier was present in the final cDNA, enabling accurate counting of TCR cDNA molecules. First-strand cDNA for TCR alpha and beta chains was synthesized from specific primers in the conserved constant-segment region. To control for contamination, every cDNA library was double barcoded, receiving both a SMART-Mk sample barcode and Illumina barcodes. TruSeq adapter sequences and Illumina sample barcodes were added in two successive PCR steps. TCR alpha and beta cDNA libraries were sequenced on the Illumina HiSeq platform with custom primers. The study's processing was this. Unique molecular identifiers were extracted from raw reads with MiGEC, and CDR3 positions were determined with MiXCR. For each individual, recombination models were inferred using an EM algorithm with the repgenHMM and IGoR tools. The tcR package in R was used for shared clonotype analysis, with sharing normalized by the product of cloneset sizes. To study raw recombination free of thymic and clonal selection effects, out-of-frame nonproductive sequences were analyzed. The public reads were quality trimmed at Q25 with fastp and then assembled into clones with MiXCR by TCRdb, keeping productive beta chains. Identical CDR3 protein sequences are pooled into one entry, listed with their most common genes and DNA. Here the V and J calls rest on TCRdb's processing, not on the authors' analysis. This sample holds 1,800,000 or so distinct CDR3 sequences; around 33% were observed only once. The ten largest make up 0.27% of the sample.

The germline V gene encodes CDR1 LGHDT and CDR2 YNNKEL (reference sequence). Reading from cysteine to phenylalanine, the CDR3 counts 15 amino acids. Solely the CDR3 DNA is kept, with 45 bases framed from the first base. The sample was cord blood. This TCR derives from a newborn girl in good health. The rearrangement joined TRBV3-1 to TRBJ2-1; 9 bases in between match TRBD2. The DNA reads as follows: TGTGCCGGCAGCCTACAAGGGCTAGCGGGACCTGAGCAGTTCTTC. Its translation is CAGSLQGLAGPEQFF.